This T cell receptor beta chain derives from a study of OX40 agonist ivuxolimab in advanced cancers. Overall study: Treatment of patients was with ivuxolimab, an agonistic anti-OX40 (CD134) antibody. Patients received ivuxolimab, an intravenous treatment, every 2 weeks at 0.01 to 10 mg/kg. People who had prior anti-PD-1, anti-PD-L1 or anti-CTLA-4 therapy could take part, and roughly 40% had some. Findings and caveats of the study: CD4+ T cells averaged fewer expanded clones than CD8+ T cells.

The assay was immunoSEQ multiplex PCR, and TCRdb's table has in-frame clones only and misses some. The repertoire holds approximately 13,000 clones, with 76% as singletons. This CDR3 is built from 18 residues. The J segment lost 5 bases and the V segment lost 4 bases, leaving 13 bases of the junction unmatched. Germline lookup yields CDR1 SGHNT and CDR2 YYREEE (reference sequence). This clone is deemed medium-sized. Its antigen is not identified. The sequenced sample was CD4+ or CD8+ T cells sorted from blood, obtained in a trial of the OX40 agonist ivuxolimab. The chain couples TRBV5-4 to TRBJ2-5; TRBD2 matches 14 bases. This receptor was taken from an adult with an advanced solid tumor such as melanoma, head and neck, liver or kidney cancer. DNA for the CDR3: TGTGCCAGCAGCCGTGGGACTAGCGGGGGCCCGTGGATTGAGACCCAGTACTTC. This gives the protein CASSRGTSGGPWIETQYF.